The 15 T cell receptor beta chains below all came from one sample that was sequenced in a study of OX40 agonist ivuxolimab in advanced cancers. TCRdb keeps only in-frame clones here, not all; method: immunoSEQ multiplex PCR. This table has tens of thousands of clones, around 90% appearing once. The sample in question was CD4+ or CD8+ T cells sorted from blood, obtained in a trial of the OX40 agonist ivuxolimab. These receptor sequences come from an adult with an advanced solid tumor such as melanoma, head and neck, liver or kidney cancer.

The V gene is TRBV6-1, the J gene TRBJ2-1; 12 bases map to TRBD2. CDR1 is MNHNS and CDR2 is SASEGT in the germline V gene. V dropped 2 bases and J dropped 12; count of bases not matched to a gene: 2. The CDR3 is made up of 13 amino acids. Here the CDR3 reads CASSETGLAGQFF. In DNA, the CDR3 is TGTGCCAGCAGTGAAACGGGACTAGCGGGGCAGTTCTTC.

The rearrangement uses TRBV19 and TRBJ2-2, with D possibly called TRBD1 or TRBD2 (5 bases each). The ends were cut back, 1 base at V and 0 bases at J, with 21 bases in the middle. There are 20 residues in the CDR3. Germline lookup yields CDR1 LNHDA and CDR2 SQIVND (reference sequence). The CDR3 sequence: CASSIARGWGPYANTGELFF. The CDR3 DNA is TGTGCCAGTAGTATAGCGCGCGGGTGGGGCCCTTACGCGAACACCGGGGAGCTGTTTTTT.

V usage is TRBV25-1 and J usage is TRBJ2-7; 8 bases are a match to TRBD1. V was pared by 4 bases and J by 2 bases, with 4 bases of the junction left unmatched. The CDR3 sequence is 14 residues long. The V gene's germline CDR1 is MGHDK and CDR2 SYGVNS. The CDR3 sequence: CASSVQGGPYEQYF. CDR3 sequence (DNA): TGTGCCAGCAGTGTACAGGGGGGCCCCTACGAGCAGTACTTC.

This chain uses TRBV6-1 with TRBJ2-7; the D is unclear. The CDR3 has 13 amino acids. V lost 2 bases to trimming and J lost 4 bases, with 9 bases between them. The germline V gene encodes CDR1 MNHNS and CDR2 SASEGT. As DNA, the CDR3 is TGTGCCAGCAGTGAACTGGGAAAGTACGAGCAGTACTTC. Translation: CASSELGKYEQYF.

J is TRBJ2-7 and V is TRBV10-3; 7 nucleotides line up with TRBD2. Trimming removed 4 bases from V and 3 bases from J; junction bases left unmatched: 6. The CDR3 sequence is 14 residues long. Germline lookup yields CDR1 ENHRY and CDR2 SYGVKD. CDR3 protein: CAISGERGNYEQYF. DNA for the CDR3: TGTGCCATCAGTGGGGAGCGGGGCAACTACGAGCAGTACTTC.

The rearrangement joins TRBV12-5 to TRBJ2-1; D not resolved. The germline CDR1 and CDR2 sequences are LGHNT and FRNRAP. V dropped 7 bases and J dropped 2 bases, with 12 bases sitting between them. CDR3 size: 14 residues. CDR3 sequence: CASAWRPPYNEQFF. The CDR3 DNA reads TGTGCTAGTGCCTGGAGACCCCCCTACAATGAGCAGTTCTTC.

The CDR3 sequence: CASRVDRGPYYGYTF. CDR3 nucleotide sequence: TGTGCCAGCAGAGTCGACAGGGGGCCGTACTATGGCTACACCTTC. This chain connects TRBV7-2 to TRBJ1-2; 10 bases map to TRBD1. The V gene end was trimmed by 6 bases and the J gene end by 3 bases; junction bases not matched to a gene: 7. The CDR3 extends over 15 amino acids. Germline V gene sequence: CDR1 SGHTA, CDR2 FQGNSA.

The chain links TRBV14 to TRBJ2-7, with D possibly being TRBD1 (5 bases). Germline-derived CDR1 and CDR2 are SGHDN and FVKESK. The CDR3 length is 17 residues. V lost 4 bases to trimming and J lost 1 base, with 20 bases between them. CDR3 sequence (DNA): TGTGCCAGCAGCCCACTCCTTAACAGGAAGACATCCTACGAGCAGTACTTC. It specifies CASSPLLNRKTSYEQYF.

CDR3 in DNA: TGCGCCAGCATGACCACGACAGGCGAAAACACTGAAGCTTTCTTT. As protein: CASMTTTGENTEAFF. The V gene is TRBV5-1, the J gene TRBJ1-1; a possible D gene is TRBD1 (6 bases). Trimming took off 6 bases at V and 2 bases at J, with 17 bases between the two ends. CDR3 length: 15 amino acids. CDR1 is SGHRS and CDR2 is YFSETQ in the germline V gene.

J is TRBJ2-5 and V is TRBV7-8; D may be TRBD1 (5 bases). The DNA end favors TRBJ2-7, so the J call may be wrong. Germline CDR1 SGHVS, CDR2 FQNEAQ. The CDR3 totals 16 residues. The CDR3 loop reads CASSLKLGAFTYEQYF. The CDR3 region has the DNA TGTGCCAGCAGCTTAAAGTTAGGGGCCTTTACCTACGAGCAGTACTTC.

V and J are TRBV11-2 and TRBJ2-2; D remains ambiguous. Trimming cost V 5 bases and J 0 bases, with 10 bases left between them. From germline, CDR1 is SGHAT and CDR2 FQNNGV. The CDR3 covers 15 residues. The CDR3 spells CASSEIAPNTGELFF. The CDR3 DNA reads as TGTGCCAGCAGCGAAATAGCCCCGAACACCGGGGAGCTGTTTTTT.

This chain joins TRBV12-5 and TRBJ1-5; D unclear. The CDR3 runs 18 residues. Germline CDR1 and CDR2: LGHNT and FRNRAP. V was shortened by 1 base and J by 0 bases, with 16 bases between the two germline ends. The CDR3 nucleotides read TGTGCTAGTGGTTTGGCGATACTGGGAGGCTATAGCAATCAGCCCCAGCATTTT. Translation gives CASGLAILGGYSNQPQHF.

The V gene is TRBV5-1, the J gene TRBJ2-1; TRBD2 matches at 8 bases. CDR1 SGHRS and CDR2 YFSETQ come from the germline V gene. The CDR3 is made up of 15 amino acids. The V and J ends lost 4 bases and 5 bases, in that order; junction bases with no gene match: 8. DNA for the CDR3: TGCGCCAGCAGCCCCCCAGCGGGAGTTAACAATGAGCAGTTCTTC. This gives the protein CASSPPAGVNNEQFF.

The gene calls are TRBV7-3 and TRBJ2-2; TRBD2 aligns across 8 bases. Trimming at V came to 2 bases and at J to 1 base, leaving 3 bases not matched to a gene. CDR3 length: 16 residues. Germline V gives CDR1 SGHTA, CDR2 FQGTGA. CDR3 region: CASSLYGTRNTGELFF. CDR3 coding DNA: TGTGCCAGCAGCTTATACGGGACTAGGAACACCGGGGAGCTGTTTTTT.

The chain recombines TRBV14 with TRBJ2-6, with D perhaps TRBD2 (5 bases). Germline CDR1 is SGHDN and CDR2 is FVKESK. There are 18 residues in the CDR3. Trimming took off 2 bases at V and 0 bases at J, with 14 bases between the two ends. The CDR3 spells CASSQYLGGASGANVLTF. The CDR3 region has the DNA TGTGCCAGCAGCCAATATTTAGGAGGAGCCTCTGGGGCCAACGTCCTGACTTTC.